Presented here are 15 T cell receptor beta chains from one specimen sequenced in a study of blood T cell repertoires in COVID-19. Here immunoSEQ multiplex PCR was the method, and the copy in TCRdb shows in-frame clones only, minus some. The table records about 140,000 clones, 70% to 80% of them present only once. The sequencing sample was made of peripheral blood. These receptors were obtained from a woman in her fifties or sixties with active or convalescent COVID-19.

This chain links TRBV18 with TRBJ1-2; 7 bases line up with TRBD1. The CDR3 length is 13 residues. CDR1 is KGHSH and CDR2 is LQKENI in the germline V gene. The V and J ends lost 3 bases and 9 bases, in that order; junction bases with no gene match: 7. CDR3 in amino acids: CASSPGQAKSYTF. The CDR3 DNA follows: TGTGCCAGCTCACCTGGACAGGCAAAAAGCTACACCTTC. Combining the CDR3 with reference TRBV18 and TRBJ1-2 gives the whole variable domain NAGVMQNPRHLVRRRGQEARLRCSPMKGHSHVYWYRQLPEEGLKFMVYLQKENIIDESGMPKERFSAEFPKEGPSILRIQQVVRGDSAAYFCASSPGQAKSYTFGSGTRLTVV.

The chain joins TRBV7-2 to TRBJ2-2, with D perhaps TRBD1 (5 bases). CDR3 length equals 13 residues. CDR1 and CDR2 (germline): SGHTA, FQGNSA. Trimming pared 1 base from V and 12 bases from J, leaving 12 bases between. CDR3 sequence: CASSLVSAGQLFF. CDR3 nucleotide sequence: TGTGCCAGCAGCTTAGTCTCGGCAGGGCAGCTGTTTTTT.

V is TRBV7-3 and J is TRBJ2-2, with D unclear. V lost 5 bases, J lost 0 bases, and 7 bases lay in between. Per germline, CDR1 SGHTA and CDR2 FQGTGA. The CDR3 has 14 residues. In nucleotides, the CDR3 is TGTGCCAGCAGCCAAACACCGAACACCGGGGAGCTGTTTTTT. Its protein product is CASSQTPNTGELFF.

This chain uses TRBV6-5 with TRBJ1-5, with TRBD1 matching over 7 bases. V shed 6 bases and J 3 bases; nucleotides not matched to a gene: 8. CDR3 length equals 15 residues. Germline V gene data show CDR1 as MNHEY and CDR2 as SVGAGI. DNA of the CDR3: TGTGCCAGCAGACAAACAGGGGTAATCAATCAGCCCCAGCATTTT. Amino acid sequence: CASRQTGVINQPQHF.

This clone was observed a handful of times. The chain has TRBV4-3 and TRBJ1-1; 8 positions agree with TRBD1. Unmatched junction bases numbered 2, after V lost 2 bases and J lost 0 bases. Germline-derived CDR1 and CDR2 are LGHNA and YSLEER. The CDR3 runs to 15 residues. The CDR3 spells CASSQRQGLNTEAFF. In DNA, the CDR3 is TGCGCCAGCAGCCAACGACAGGGGTTGAACACTGAAGCTTTCTTT.

V gene TRBV28 combines with J gene TRBJ1-2, with 8 bases that match TRBD1. With 6 bases clipped from V and 5 bases from J, the junction kept 14 bases outside the gene matches. The germline V gene encodes CDR1 MDHEN and CDR2 SYDVKM. The CDR3 is 16 amino acids. CDR3 in amino acids: CASSRRTGGILYGYTF. For the CDR3, the DNA is TGTGCCAGCAGCCGGCGTACAGGGGGGATCTTATATGGCTACACCTTC.

The chain combines TRBV6-5 with TRBJ1-2; D is unclear. CDR1 and CDR2 (germline): MNHEY, SVGAGI. This CDR3 spans 11 amino acids. The V gene lost 7 bases and the J gene lost 0 bases, with 3 bases spanning the gap. The CDR3 reads CASTSNYGYTF. Written as DNA, the CDR3 is TGTGCCAGCACCTCTAACTATGGCTACACCTTC.

The chain couples TRBV6-5 to TRBJ2-3, with 9 bases aligning to TRBD1. Germline V CDR1 and CDR2: MNHEY, SVGAGI. V gave up 6 bases and J gave up 8 bases; unmatched junction bases: 12. The CDR3 has 15 amino acids. CDR3 sequence: CASREGTGLFGTQYF. CDR3 in DNA: TGTGCCAGCAGGGAGGGGACAGGGCTATTTGGTACGCAGTATTTT.

To note about this clone: The same CDR3 also results from other DNA sequences found in this sample. V is TRBV4-1 and J is TRBJ2-1; a weak D match, TRBD1 (6 bases). The CDR3 has 15 residues. With 0 bases removed from V and 4 bases from J, the gap between germline ends came to 10 bases. Germline assignment: CDR1 MGHRA and CDR2 YSYEKL. For the CDR3, the DNA is TGCGCCAGCAGCCAAGACAGGGGTGGTTACAATGAGCAGTTCTTC. It codes for CASSQDRGGYNEQFF.

The V gene is TRBV7-7, the J gene TRBJ2-2, with a weak D call TRBD2 (5 bases). V gave up 8 bases and J gave up 0 bases, with 13 bases separating them. The length of the CDR3 is 15 residues. Germline CDR1 is SSHAT and CDR2 is FNYEAQ (reference sequence). The CDR3 here is CASSMGSSNTGELFF. In DNA form, the CDR3 reads TGTGCCAGCTCGATGGGGAGTTCGAACACCGGGGAGCTGTTTTTT.

J is TRBJ1-2 and V is TRBV6-6, with D unresolved. CDR1 MNHNY and CDR2 SVGAGI come from the germline V gene (reference sequence). V lost 2 bases, J lost 2 bases, and 9 bases lay in between. This CDR3 is built from 14 residues. CDR3 sequence: CASSYVGRNYGYTF. Written as DNA, the CDR3 is TGTGCCAGCAGTTACGTGGGCCGGAACTATGGCTACACCTTC.

The V gene is TRBV7-3, the J gene TRBJ2-3, with TRBD2 matching 10 bases. V gave up 0 bases and J gave up 1 base; unmatched junction bases: 7. Germline V gene data show CDR1 as SGHTA and CDR2 as FQGTGA. CDR3 length: 18 amino acids. CDR3 residues: CASSLTGLLAGGTDTQYF. The DNA of the CDR3 is TGTGCCAGCAGCTTAACGGGGCTTCTAGCGGGGGGCACAGATACGCAGTATTTT.

CDR3 amino acids: CASTPNTDRGTGYTF. CDR3 DNA: TGTGCCAGTACACCCAATACCGACAGGGGTACAGGCTACACCTTC. The chain links TRBV6-5 to TRBJ1-2; 8 nucleotides line up with TRBD1. CDR3 length: 15 residues. V was pared by 9 bases and J by 8 bases, with 17 bases of the junction left unmatched. CDR1 is MNHEY, CDR2 SVGAGI, per germline.

This chain connects TRBV6-9 to TRBJ1-6; TRBD1 matches 8 bases. V was clipped by 5 bases and J by 6 bases; unmatched bases: 18. CDR1 and CDR2 from the germline V gene are MNHGY and SVAAGI. This CDR3 has 19 residues. For the CDR3, the DNA is TGTGCCAGCAGTCACCTTGGACAGGGCGTCCCCTTAGGTAATTCACCCCTCCACTTT. Translation gives CASSHLGQGVPLGNSPLHF.

This clone was observed many times. This chain connects TRBV11-3 to TRBJ2-1; 10 nucleotides match TRBD1. CDR3 length: 18 amino acids. J gave up 5 bases and V 0 bases, and 10 bases lay outside the gene matches. The germline V gene encodes CDR1 SGHNT and CDR2 YENEEA. The CDR3 loop reads CASSLEIWGQGLNNEQFF. The CDR3 bases are TGTGCCAGCAGCTTAGAAATTTGGGGACAGGGGCTTAACAATGAGCAGTTCTTC.